This T cell receptor (beta chain) originates from a study of blood T cell repertoires in COVID-19. Across the whole study: In each case, the material was cDNA or gDNA derived from T cells, B-cell-depleted T cells, or PBMCs.

The authors' processing: Estimation of nucleated cell counts relied on the amplification of reference gene primers. The repertoire was sequenced with immunoSEQ multiplex PCR; TCRdb's copy has only in-frame clones and lacks some. The V and J calls and clone size were taken over from that table, and D and trimming were inferred from the DNA. The top ten hold about 5.9% of the sample, which has about 250,000 clones, approximately 88% seen once. While infection was still active, Seattle patients were enrolled and then followed longitudinally. The germline CDR1 and CDR2 sequences are SGHTA and FQGNSA. The CDR3 sequence is 13 residues long. The V end lost 5 bases, the J end lost 7 bases, and 14 bases lay between the germline ends.

V is TRBV7-2 and J is TRBJ1-1; no clear D. Specimen: peripheral blood. The receptor's source is a woman aged 25-40 years with COVID-19, enrolled during active disease. The CDR3 sequence is CASSPQAGLEAFF. The CDR3 DNA is TGTGCCAGCAGCCCGCAGGCTGGACTTGAAGCTTTCTTT.